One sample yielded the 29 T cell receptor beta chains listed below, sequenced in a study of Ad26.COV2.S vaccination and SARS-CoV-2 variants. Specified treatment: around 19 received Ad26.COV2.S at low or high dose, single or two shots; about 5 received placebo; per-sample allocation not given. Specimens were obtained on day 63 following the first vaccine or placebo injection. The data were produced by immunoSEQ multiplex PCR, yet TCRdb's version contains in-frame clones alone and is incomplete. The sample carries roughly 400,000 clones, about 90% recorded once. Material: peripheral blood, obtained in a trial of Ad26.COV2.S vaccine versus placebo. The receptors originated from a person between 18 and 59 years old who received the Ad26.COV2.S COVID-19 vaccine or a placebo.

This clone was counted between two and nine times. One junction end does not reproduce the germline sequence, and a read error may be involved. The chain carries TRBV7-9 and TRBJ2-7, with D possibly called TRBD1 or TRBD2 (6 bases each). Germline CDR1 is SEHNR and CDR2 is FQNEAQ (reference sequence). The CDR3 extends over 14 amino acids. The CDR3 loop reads CASSLAGGTYEQYF. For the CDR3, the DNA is TGTGCCAGCAGCCTAGCCGGGGGCACCTACGAGCAGTACTTC.

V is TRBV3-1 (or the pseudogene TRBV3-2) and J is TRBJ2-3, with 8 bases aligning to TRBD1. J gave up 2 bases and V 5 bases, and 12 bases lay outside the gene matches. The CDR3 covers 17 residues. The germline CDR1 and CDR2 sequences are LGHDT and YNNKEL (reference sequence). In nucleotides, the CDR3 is TGTGCCAGCAGCACCCGACAGGGGACTGTACTCACAGATACGCAGTATTTT. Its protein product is CASSTRQGTVLTDTQYF.

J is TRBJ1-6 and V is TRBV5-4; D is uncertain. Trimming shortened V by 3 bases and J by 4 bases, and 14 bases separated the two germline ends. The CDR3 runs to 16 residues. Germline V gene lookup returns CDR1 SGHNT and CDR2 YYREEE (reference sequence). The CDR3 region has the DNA TGTGCCAGCAGCTCAGACCCTACCGGGTATAATTCACCCCTCCACTTT. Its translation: CASSSDPTGYNSPLHF. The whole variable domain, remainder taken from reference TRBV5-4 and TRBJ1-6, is ETGVTQSPTHLIKTRGQQVTLRCSSQSGHNTVSWYQQALGQGPQFIFQYYREEENGRGNFPPRFSGLQFPNYSSELNVNALELDDSALYLCASSSDPTGYNSPLHFGNGTRLTVT.

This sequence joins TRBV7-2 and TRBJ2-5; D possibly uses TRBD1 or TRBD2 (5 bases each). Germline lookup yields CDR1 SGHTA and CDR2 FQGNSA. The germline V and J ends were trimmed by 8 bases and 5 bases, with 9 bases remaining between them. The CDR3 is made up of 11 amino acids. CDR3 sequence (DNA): TGTGCCAGCGCGAGGGGTGAGACCCAGTACTTC. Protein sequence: CASARGETQYF.

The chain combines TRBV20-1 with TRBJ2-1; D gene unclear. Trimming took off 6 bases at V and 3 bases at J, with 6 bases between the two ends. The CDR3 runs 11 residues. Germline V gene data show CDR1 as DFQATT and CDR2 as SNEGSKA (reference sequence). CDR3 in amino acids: CSAGFYNEQFF. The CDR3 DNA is TGCAGTGCCGGATTCTACAATGAGCAGTTCTTC.

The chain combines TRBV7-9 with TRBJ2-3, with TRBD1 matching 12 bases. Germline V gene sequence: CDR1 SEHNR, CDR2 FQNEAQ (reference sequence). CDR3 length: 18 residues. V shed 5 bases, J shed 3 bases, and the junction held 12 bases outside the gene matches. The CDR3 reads CASSTSRLGQGATDTQYF. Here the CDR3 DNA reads TGTGCCAGCAGCACTAGCAGATTGGGACAGGGGGCTACAGATACGCAGTATTTT.

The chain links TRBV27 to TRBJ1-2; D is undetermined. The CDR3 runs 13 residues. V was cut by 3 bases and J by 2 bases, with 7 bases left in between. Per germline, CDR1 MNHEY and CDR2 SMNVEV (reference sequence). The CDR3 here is CASSFGENYGYTF. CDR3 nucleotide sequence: TGTGCCAGCAGTTTTGGGGAAAACTATGGCTACACCTTC.

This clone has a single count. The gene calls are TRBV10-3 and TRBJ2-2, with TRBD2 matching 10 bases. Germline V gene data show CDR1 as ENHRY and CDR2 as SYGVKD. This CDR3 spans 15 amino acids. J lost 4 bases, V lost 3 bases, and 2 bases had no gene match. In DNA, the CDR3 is TGTGCCATCAGTGAACTAGCGGGATTCACCGGGGAGCTGTTTTTT. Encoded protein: CAISELAGFTGELFF.

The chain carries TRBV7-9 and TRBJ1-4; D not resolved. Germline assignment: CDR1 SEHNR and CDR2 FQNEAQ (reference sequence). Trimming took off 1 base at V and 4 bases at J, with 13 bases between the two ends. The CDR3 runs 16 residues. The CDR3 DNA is TGTGCCAGCAGCTTAGGAGGTCAGCCCAGTAATGAAAAACTGTTTTTT. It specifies CASSLGGQPSNEKLFF.

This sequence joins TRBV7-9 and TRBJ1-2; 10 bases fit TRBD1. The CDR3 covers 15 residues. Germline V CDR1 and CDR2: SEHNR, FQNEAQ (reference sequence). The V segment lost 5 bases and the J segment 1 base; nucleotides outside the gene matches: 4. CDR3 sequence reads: CASSRQGARNYGYTF. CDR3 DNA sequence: TGTGCCAGCAGCCGACAGGGGGCGCGTAACTATGGCTACACCTTC.

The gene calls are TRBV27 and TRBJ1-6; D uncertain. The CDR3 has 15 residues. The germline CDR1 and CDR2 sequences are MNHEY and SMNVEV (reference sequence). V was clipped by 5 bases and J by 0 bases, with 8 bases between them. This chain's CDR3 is CASSPISSYNSPLHF. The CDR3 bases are TGTGCCAGCAGTCCGATCAGCTCCTATAATTCACCCCTCCACTTT.

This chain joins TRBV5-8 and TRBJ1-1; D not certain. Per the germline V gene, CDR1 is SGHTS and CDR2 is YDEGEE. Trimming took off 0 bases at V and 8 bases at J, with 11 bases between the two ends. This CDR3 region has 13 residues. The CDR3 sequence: CASSLVPREEAFF. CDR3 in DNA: TGTGCCAGCAGCTTGGTTCCACGGGAAGAAGCTTTCTTT.

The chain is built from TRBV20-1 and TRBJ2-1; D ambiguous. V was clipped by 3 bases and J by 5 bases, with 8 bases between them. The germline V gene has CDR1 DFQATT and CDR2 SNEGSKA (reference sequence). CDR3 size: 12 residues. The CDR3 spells CSASRIDNEQFF. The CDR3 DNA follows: TGCAGTGCTAGTCGAATCGACAATGAGCAGTTCTTC.

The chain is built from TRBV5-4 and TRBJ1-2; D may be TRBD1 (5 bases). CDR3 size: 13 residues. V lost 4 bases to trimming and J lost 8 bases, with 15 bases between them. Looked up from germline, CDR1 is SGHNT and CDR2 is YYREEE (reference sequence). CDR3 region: CASSPRDLSGYTF. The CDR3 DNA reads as TGTGCCAGCAGCCCCCGGGACCTGTCGGGCTACACCTTC.

This CDR3 reads CASSVGYLSYNEQFF. The CDR3 DNA sequence: TGTGCCAGCAGCGTAGGCTACCTCTCCTACAATGAGCAGTTCTTC. This chain links TRBV9 with TRBJ2-1; D is uncertain. V was clipped by 0 bases and J by 0 bases, with 7 bases between them. The CDR3 covers 15 residues. CDR1 SGDLS and CDR2 YYNGEE come from the germline V gene.

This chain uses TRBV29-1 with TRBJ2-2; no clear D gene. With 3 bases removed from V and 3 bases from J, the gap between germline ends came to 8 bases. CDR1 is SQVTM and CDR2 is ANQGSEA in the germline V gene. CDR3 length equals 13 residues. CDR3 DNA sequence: TGCAGCGTTGATTACGGGTACACCGGGGAGCTGTTTTTT. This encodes CSVDYGYTGELFF.

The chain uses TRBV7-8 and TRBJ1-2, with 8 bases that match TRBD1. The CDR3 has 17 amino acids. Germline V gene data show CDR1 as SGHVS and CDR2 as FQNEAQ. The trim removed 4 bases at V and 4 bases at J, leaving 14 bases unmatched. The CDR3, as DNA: TGTGCCAGCAGCTACCTCCGGGACAGGCTTCGAGGCTATGGCTACACCTTC. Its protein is CASSYLRDRLRGYGYTF.

Here the CDR3 reads CASSEGRDRGSTEAFF. The CDR3 nucleotides are TGCGCCAGCAGTGAGGGCCGGGACAGGGGCTCCACTGAAGCTTTCTTT. The gene calls are TRBV10-2 and TRBJ1-1, with 10 positions matching TRBD1. The germline V gene has CDR1 WSHSY and CDR2 SAAADI. This CDR3 contains 16 residues. V gave up 2 bases and J gave up 4 bases; unmatched junction bases: 7.

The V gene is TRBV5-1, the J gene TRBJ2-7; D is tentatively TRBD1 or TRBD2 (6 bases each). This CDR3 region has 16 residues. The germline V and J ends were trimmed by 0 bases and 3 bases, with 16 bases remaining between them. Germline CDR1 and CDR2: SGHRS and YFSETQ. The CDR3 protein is CASSLVGGGEVYEQYF. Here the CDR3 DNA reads TGCGCCAGCAGCTTGGTTGGAGGGGGAGAGGTCTACGAGCAGTACTTC.

The CDR3 loop is CASSLAGDLQETQYF. CDR3 nucleotide sequence: TGTGCCAGCAGCTTGGCGGGGGACCTTCAAGAGACCCAGTACTTC. This chain joins TRBV5-4 and TRBJ2-5, with a possible D match to TRBD2 (6 bases). V was clipped by 0 bases and J by 2 bases, with 11 bases between them. This CDR3 comprises 15 residues. The V gene's germline CDR1 is SGHNT and CDR2 YYREEE (reference sequence).

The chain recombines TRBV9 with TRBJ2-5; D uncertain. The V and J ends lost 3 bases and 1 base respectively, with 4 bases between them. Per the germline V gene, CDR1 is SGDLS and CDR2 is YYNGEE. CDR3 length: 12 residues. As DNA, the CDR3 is TGTGCCAGCAGCGGGATCCAAGAGACCCAGTACTTC. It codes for CASSGIQETQYF. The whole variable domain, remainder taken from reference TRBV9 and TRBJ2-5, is DSGVTQTPKHLITATGQRVTLRCSPRSGDLSVYWYQQSLDQGLQFLIQYYNGEERAKGNILERFSAQQFPDLHSELNLSSLELGDSALYFCASSGIQETQYFGPGTRLLVL.

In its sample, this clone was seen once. The CDR3 DNA sequence: TGTGCCAGCAGCGCCCGAGGGGAGGAAGAGACCCAGTACTTC. This translates into CASSARGEEETQYF. The V gene is TRBV9, the J gene TRBJ2-5; TRBD2 might be the D (6 bases). Germline CDR1 is SGDLS and CDR2 is YYNGEE. V was cut by 3 bases and J by 3 bases, with 12 bases left in between. The CDR3 is 14 residues long.

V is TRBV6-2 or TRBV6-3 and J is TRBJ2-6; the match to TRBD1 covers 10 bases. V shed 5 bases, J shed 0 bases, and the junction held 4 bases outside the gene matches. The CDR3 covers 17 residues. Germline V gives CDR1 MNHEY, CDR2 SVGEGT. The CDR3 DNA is TGTGCCAGCAGTCGGACAGGGGGAAACTCTGGGGCCAACGTCCTGACTTTC. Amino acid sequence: CASSRTGGNSGANVLTF.

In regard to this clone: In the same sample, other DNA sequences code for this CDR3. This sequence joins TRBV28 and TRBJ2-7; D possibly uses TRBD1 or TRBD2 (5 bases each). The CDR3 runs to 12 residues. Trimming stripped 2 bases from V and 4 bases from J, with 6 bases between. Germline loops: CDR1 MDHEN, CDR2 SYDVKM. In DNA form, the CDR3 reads TGTGCCAGCAGTTTAGAGGGGTACGAGCAGTACTTC. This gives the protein CASSLEGYEQYF.

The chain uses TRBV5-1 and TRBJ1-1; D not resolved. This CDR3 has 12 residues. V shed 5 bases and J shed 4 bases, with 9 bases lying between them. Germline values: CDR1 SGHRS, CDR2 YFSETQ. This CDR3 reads CASREGSTEAFF. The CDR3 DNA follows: TGCGCCAGCAGGGAGGGTTCCACTGAAGCTTTCTTT. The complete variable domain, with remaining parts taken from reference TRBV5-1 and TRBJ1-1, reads KAGVTQTPRYLIKTRGQQVTLSCSPISGHRSVSWYQQTPGQGLQFLFEYFSETQRNKGNFPGRFSGRQFSNSRSEMNVSTLELGDSALYLCASREGSTEAFFGQGTRLTVV.

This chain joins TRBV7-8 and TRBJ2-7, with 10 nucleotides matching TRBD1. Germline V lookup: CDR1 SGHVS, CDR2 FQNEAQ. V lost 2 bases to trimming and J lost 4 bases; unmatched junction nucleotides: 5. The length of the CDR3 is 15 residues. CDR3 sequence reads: CASSLRWDRGYEQYF. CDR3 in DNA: TGTGCCAGCAGCTTAAGGTGGGACAGGGGTTACGAGCAGTACTTC.

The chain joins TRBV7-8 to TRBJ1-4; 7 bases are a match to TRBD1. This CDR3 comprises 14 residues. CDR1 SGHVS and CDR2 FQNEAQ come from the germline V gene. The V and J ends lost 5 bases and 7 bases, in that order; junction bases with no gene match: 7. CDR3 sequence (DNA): TGTGCCAGCAGCCGAGACAGGGCCGGTGAAAAACTGTTTTTT. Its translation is CASSRDRAGEKLFF. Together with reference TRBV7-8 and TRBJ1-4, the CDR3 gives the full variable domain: GAGVSQSPRYKVAKRGQDVALRCDPISGHVSLFWYQQALGQGPEFLTYFQNEAQLDKSGLPSDRFFAERPEGSVSTLKIQRTQQEDSAVYLCASSRDRAGEKLFFGSGTQLSVL.

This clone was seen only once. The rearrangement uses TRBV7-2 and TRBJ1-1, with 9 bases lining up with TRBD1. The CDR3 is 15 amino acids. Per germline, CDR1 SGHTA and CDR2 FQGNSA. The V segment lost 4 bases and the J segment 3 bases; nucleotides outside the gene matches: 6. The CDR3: CASSYTGGLDTEAFF. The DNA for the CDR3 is TGTGCCAGCAGCTACACAGGGGGCCTGGACACTGAAGCTTTCTTT. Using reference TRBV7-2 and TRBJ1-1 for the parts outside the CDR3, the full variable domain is GAGVSQSPSNKVTEKGKDVELRCDPISGHTALYWYRQSLGQGLEFLIYFQGNSAPDKSGLPSDRFSAERTGGSVSTLTIQRTQQEDSAVYLCASSYTGGLDTEAFFGQGTRLTVV.

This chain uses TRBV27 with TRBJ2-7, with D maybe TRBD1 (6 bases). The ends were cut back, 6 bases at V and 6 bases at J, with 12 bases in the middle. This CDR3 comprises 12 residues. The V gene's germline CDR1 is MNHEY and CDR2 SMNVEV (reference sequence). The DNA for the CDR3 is TGTGCCAGCAGACAGGGATGGGGCGAGCAGTACTTC. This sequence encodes CASRQGWGEQYF.